The 9 T cell receptor beta chains presented below share a single source sample, sequenced in a study of tumor-infiltrating lymphocytes in primary liver carcinoma. TCR beta cDNA came from around 0.5 ug total RNA, primed with a constant-region primer. Libraries for TCR beta were built through three nested multiplex PCR rounds, which together made up a slightly modified ARM-PCR procedure. A C-beta reverse primer was combined with TRBV1-TRBV30 forward primers in the first two PCR rounds, and each round had 9 to 10 cycles. TCRdb processed the multiplex PCR reads anew with MiXCR; each CDR3 protein has one entry. This table has about 330,000 distinct CDR3 sequences, 65% appearing once. Unsorted whole blood yielded blood RNA, and germline DNA was extracted as well. Source material: peripheral blood. The receptors shown here come from a man aged 35 to 55 with primary liver carcinoma and hepatitis B virus infection.

Comment on this clonotype: A read error may produce the germline difference seen at one junction end. J is TRBJ2-3 and V is TRBV6-5; 13 nucleotides line up with TRBD2. Germline-derived CDR1 and CDR2 are MNHEY and SVGAGI. This CDR3 region has 15 residues. The CDR3 loop reads CASSRTSGSTDAQYF. In nucleotides, the CDR3 is TGTGCCAGCAGTAGGACTAGCGGGAGTACAGATGCGCAGTATTTT.

Comment on this clonotype: An end of the junction does not agree with germline; a read error may underlie this. The chain employs TRBV11-2 and TRBJ2-7; 7 bases are shared with TRBD1. From germline, CDR1 is SGHAT and CDR2 FQNNGV. The CDR3 has 17 residues. The CDR3 reads CVSSFFFTEGALGEQYF. In nucleotides, the CDR3 is TGTGTCAGCAGCTTTTTCTTTACCGAGGGGGCCTTAGGTGAGCAGTACTTC.

This clonotype was found many times. The rearrangement uses TRBV29-1 and TRBJ2-1, with TRBD1 identical over 11 bases. The CDR3 has 15 residues. V lost 3 bases and J lost 7; bases outside the gene matches: 8. CDR1 SQVTM and CDR2 ANQGSEA come from the germline V gene. The CDR3 region is CSVDTGQGAKNEQFF. The CDR3, as DNA: TGCAGCGTTGATACCGGACAGGGGGCGAAGAATGAGCAGTTCTTC.

This clonotype occurred once. The CDR3 nucleotides read TGTGCCAGCAGCTGGACTCCAGGCAGCCAGCCCCAGCATTTT. It specifies CASSWTPGSQPQHF. The chain is built from TRBV6-6 and TRBJ1-5; D gene ambiguous. V shed 6 bases and J shed 7 bases, with 16 bases lying between them. The germline V gene encodes CDR1 MNHNY and CDR2 SVGAGI (reference sequence). The CDR3 runs 14 residues.

The chain employs TRBV4-1 and TRBJ2-7; TRBD1 might be the D (5 bases). CDR1 MGHRA and CDR2 YSYEKL come from the germline V gene. This CDR3 is built from 14 residues. Between the trimmed V and J ends, which lost 4 bases and 5 bases, there was a span of 15 bases. Here the CDR3 reads CASSPRVGEDEQYF. CDR3 sequence (DNA): TGCGCCAGCAGCCCCAGAGTAGGGGAAGACGAGCAGTACTTC.

This clonotype was counted only a few times. This rearrangement joins TRBV11-2 to TRBJ2-3, with TRBD1 as a possible D gene (6 bases). This CDR3 is built from 16 residues. Germline CDR1 is SGHAT and CDR2 is FQNNGV. Deletions cut 5 bases from V and 2 bases from J, with 17 bases between. The CDR3 region is CASSRRSTGNTDTQYF. The CDR3 region has the DNA TGTGCCAGCAGCAGAAGAAGTACAGGGAACACAGATACGCAGTATTTT.

About this clonotype: Since no conserved phenylalanine or tryptophan closes the CDR3, a read error is the likely cause. The chain uses TRBV4-1 and TRBJ1-2, with TRBD1 as a possible D gene (6 bases). Per the germline V gene, CDR1 is MGHRA and CDR2 is YSYEKL. V was pared by 2 bases and J by 4 bases, with 14 bases between. The CDR3 is made up of 15 amino acids. CDR3 in DNA: TGCGCCAGCAGCCAAAAGGACAGCCCCACCTATGGCTACACCCTC. Translated: CASSQKDSPTYGYTL.

This clonotype appeared once. This sequence joins TRBV7-9 and TRBJ1-1; D possibly corresponds to TRBD1 (5 bases). The CDR3 covers 15 residues. The V gene lost 5 bases and the J gene lost 1 base, with 14 bases spanning the gap. Germline V lookup: CDR1 SEHNR, CDR2 FQNEAQ (reference sequence). The CDR3, as DNA: TGTGCCAGCAGCAACTCCGGGACGGGGAACACTGAAGCTTTCTTT. Amino acid sequence: CASSNSGTGNTEAFF.

The chain has TRBV14 and TRBJ2-3; possibly TRBD2 for D (6 bases). Germline V CDR1 and CDR2: SGHDN, FVKESK. CDR3 length: 16 amino acids. V lost 4 bases and J 3 bases, leaving 17 bases between the germline ends. The CDR3 region is CASSPTRIIRTDTQYF. CDR3 bases: TGTGCCAGCAGCCCGACTAGGATAATCAGGACAGATACGCAGTATTTT.